This entry lists 30 T cell receptor beta chains sequenced from one sample in a study of blood T cell repertoires in COVID-19. The table came from immunoSEQ multiplex PCR; TCRdb's copy has only in-frame clones and leaves some out. The data contain over 60,000 clones, about 85% of them singletons. Sequencing was performed on peripheral blood. The source of these receptors is a woman of 80 years or more with active or convalescent COVID-19.

This clone has only a few counts. The V gene is TRBV7-9, the J gene TRBJ2-7, with 14 nucleotides matching TRBD2. V shed 4 bases, J shed 0 bases, and the junction held 5 bases outside the gene matches. The CDR3 loop spans 17 amino acids. Germline V gene lookup returns CDR1 SEHNR and CDR2 FQNEAQ (reference sequence). The CDR3 DNA reads TGTGCCAGCAGCTCGCGGACTAGCGGGGGGAGCTCCTACGAGCAGTACTTC. This sequence encodes CASSSRTSGGSSYEQYF. The whole variable domain, filled in from reference TRBV7-9 and TRBJ2-7, reads DTGVSQNPRHKITKRGQNVTFRCDPISEHNRLYWYRQTLGQGPEFLTYFQNEAQLEKSRLLSDRFSAERPKGSFSTLEIQRTEQGDSAMYLCASSSRTSGGSSYEQYFGPGTRLTVT.

The chain links TRBV6-4 to TRBJ1-2; a possible D gene is TRBD1 (6 bases). Deletions cut 3 bases from V and 2 bases from J, with 10 bases between. Germline V CDR1 and CDR2: MRHNA, SNTAGT. This CDR3 spans 14 amino acids. The CDR3 DNA reads TGTGCCAGCAGTGAGGACGACAGGAACTATGGCTACACCTTC. This gives the protein CASSEDDRNYGYTF.

The chain recombines TRBV6-5 with TRBJ1-5; no clear D gene. Trimming shortened V by 4 bases and J by 3 bases, and 10 bases separated the two germline ends. The CDR3 consists of 14 residues. Germline assignment: CDR1 MNHEY and CDR2 SVGAGI. The CDR3 reads CASSLGRLNQPQHF. The CDR3 bases are TGTGCCAGCAGTTTAGGCAGACTCAATCAGCCCCAGCATTTT.

V usage is TRBV3-1 (or the pseudogene TRBV3-2) and J usage is TRBJ2-3, with TRBD1 as a possible D gene (6 bases). The CDR3 runs to 12 residues. From germline, CDR1 is LGHDT and CDR2 YNNKEL (reference sequence). Between the trimmed V and J ends, which lost 1 base and 8 bases, there was a span of 7 bases. This CDR3 is CASSQVQGTQYF. The CDR3 DNA is TGTGCCAGCAGCCAAGTACAGGGTACGCAGTATTTT.

This CDR3 reads CATSGGSYNEQFF. The DNA for the CDR3 is TGTGCCACCTCCGGGGGGTCGTACAATGAGCAGTTCTTC. V usage is TRBV19 and J usage is TRBJ2-1; TRBD2 matches 7 bases. CDR1 is LNHDA and CDR2 is SQIVND in the germline V gene (reference sequence). This CDR3 spans 13 amino acids. The J segment lost 4 bases and the V segment lost 10 bases, leaving 7 bases of the junction unmatched.

This sequence joins TRBV5-1 and TRBJ2-7; 8 bases match TRBD2. J was trimmed by 2 bases and V by 4 bases; bases with no gene match: 5. The CDR3 length is 14 residues. Germline CDR1 is SGHRS and CDR2 is YFSETQ. CDR3: CASSLSGGTYEQYF. The DNA for the CDR3 is TGCGCCAGCAGCCTCAGCGGGGGCACCTACGAGCAGTACTTC.

The chain couples TRBV10-1 to TRBJ2-7; 9 bases line up with TRBD1. Gene TRBJ2-1 matches the end of the DNA better, so the J call may be wrong. Germline V gives CDR1 WNHNN, CDR2 SYGVQD (reference sequence). The CDR3 sequence is 14 residues long. CDR3 in amino acids: CASSWGQGMNEQFF. CDR3 DNA: TGCGCCAGCAGTTGGGGACAGGGTATGAATGAGCAGTTCTTC.

In this sample, this clone turned up a few times. The rearrangement joins TRBV7-2 to TRBJ1-6; TRBD1 matches 7 bases. CDR3 length: 17 residues. V was clipped by 5 bases and J by 9 bases; unmatched bases: 16. Germline CDR1 and CDR2: SGHTA and FQGNSA. The CDR3 DNA is TGTGCCAGCAGCCCCCGGATTAACGACAGGGTGGCTTCACCCCTCCACTTT. This translates into CASSPRINDRVASPLHF. The whole variable domain, filled in from reference TRBV7-2 and TRBJ1-6, reads GAGVSQSPSNKVTEKGKDVELRCDPISGHTALYWYRQSLGQGLEFLIYFQGNSAPDKSGLPSDRFSAERTGGSVSTLTIQRTQQEDSAVYLCASSPRINDRVASPLHFGNGTRLTVT.

V and J are TRBV6-2 or TRBV6-3 and TRBJ1-6, with D maybe TRBD1 (6 bases). The CDR3 is made up of 14 amino acids. Trimming removed 6 bases at V and 9 bases at J, with 15 bases between. Germline V gene sequence: CDR1 MNHEY, CDR2 SVGEGT. CDR3: CASSSFGQLSPLHF. The DNA of the CDR3 is TGTGCCAGCAGCTCTTTCGGACAGCTTTCACCCCTCCACTTT.

The V gene is TRBV5-1, the J gene TRBJ1-4, with a possible D match to TRBD1 (6 bases). The CDR3 has 14 residues. Germline CDR1 is SGHRS and CDR2 is YFSETQ. The ends were cut back, 0 bases at V and 7 bases at J, with 10 bases in the middle. The CDR3 DNA follows: TGCGCCAGCAGCTTGGTGGGGGCTGGTGAAAAACTGTTTTTT. Its translation: CASSLVGAGEKLFF. Supplemented by reference TRBV5-1 and TRBJ1-4, the full variable domain reads KAGVTQTPRYLIKTRGQQVTLSCSPISGHRSVSWYQQTPGQGLQFLFEYFSETQRNKGNFPGRFSGRQFSNSRSEMNVSTLELGDSALYLCASSLVGAGEKLFFGSGTQLSVL.

The rearrangement uses TRBV30 and TRBJ1-5; tentative D call: TRBD1 (5 bases). The CDR3 is made up of 13 amino acids. V was trimmed by 1 base and J by 2 bases, leaving 6 bases between them. The V gene's germline CDR1 is GTSNPN and CDR2 SVGIG (reference sequence). CDR3 nucleotides: TGTGCCTGGAGTGAGGGGCGCAATCAGCCCCAGCATTTT. As protein: CAWSEGRNQPQHF.

This chain uses TRBV18 with TRBJ2-6; 12 nucleotides align to TRBD1. The V gene end was trimmed by 2 bases and the J gene end by 4 bases; junction bases not matched to a gene: 6. The CDR3 runs to 18 residues. The germline gives CDR1 KGHSH, CDR2 LQKENI. CDR3 sequence: CASSPSGQGALGANVLTF. CDR3 in DNA: TGTGCCAGCTCACCATCGGGACAGGGGGCGTTAGGGGCCAACGTCCTGACTTTC.

This clone has a handful of counts. The CDR3 sequence: CAWAQTGDMRNTIYF. CDR3 coding DNA: TGTGCCTGGGCCCAAACTGGGGACATGAGAAACACCATATATTTT. J is TRBJ1-3 and V is TRBV30; TRBD1 is a possible D gene (6 bases). The CDR3 length is 15 residues. The germline V gene has CDR1 GTSNPN and CDR2 SVGIG (reference sequence). V gave up 5 bases and J gave up 5 bases, with 19 bases separating them.

This sequence joins TRBV5-1 and TRBJ1-6, with 8 bases identical to TRBD1. The germline CDR1 and CDR2 sequences are SGHRS and YFSETQ. V dropped 6 bases and J dropped 7; count of bases not matched to a gene: 3. The CDR3 length is 13 residues. The CDR3 DNA reads as TGCGCCAGCACACAGGGGGACAATTCACCCCTCCACTTT. It is translated as CASTQGDNSPLHF.

This clone was observed a few times. The chain joins TRBV6-5 to TRBJ1-1; the D is unclear. The V gene's germline CDR1 is MNHEY and CDR2 SVGAGI. Trimming took off 2 bases at V and 5 bases at J, with 12 bases between the two ends. The CDR3 extends over 14 amino acids. The CDR3 sequence is CASSYRAPGTEAFF. The CDR3 DNA reads as TGTGCCAGCAGTTACCGGGCCCCGGGAACTGAAGCTTTCTTT.

The CDR3: CASTLLSGGELFF. CDR3 sequence (DNA): TGTGCCAGCACCCTCCTAAGTGGCGGGGAGCTGTTTTTT. V is TRBV12-3 or TRBV12-4 and J is TRBJ2-2, with D unclear. The ends were cut back, 7 bases at V and 7 bases at J, with 13 bases in the middle. The CDR3 totals 13 residues.

This clone came up a few times. The CDR3 nucleotides read TGTGCCAGCAGCTTGGAAGGCGGGACAGGGATTAATGAAAAACTGTTTTTT. It specifies CASSLEGGTGINEKLFF. The V gene is TRBV5-4, the J gene TRBJ1-4; 9 nucleotides agree with TRBD1. Trimming cost V 0 bases and J 4 bases; bases outside gene matches: 7. The CDR3 spans 17 residues. CDR1 and CDR2 from the germline V gene are SGHNT and YYREEE (reference sequence). The full variable domain, its missing parts supplied by reference TRBV5-4 and TRBJ1-4, is ETGVTQSPTHLIKTRGQQVTLRCSSQSGHNTVSWYQQALGQGPQFIFQYYREEENGRGNFPPRFSGLQFPNYSSELNVNALELDDSALYLCASSLEGGTGINEKLFFGSGTQLSVL.

The rearrangement joins TRBV7-8 to TRBJ2-3, with TRBD2 matching 8 bases. From germline, CDR1 is SGHVS and CDR2 FQNEAQ. The J segment lost 2 bases and the V segment lost 3 bases, leaving 4 bases of the junction unmatched. The length of the CDR3 is 15 residues. This CDR3 is CASSFPGGHTDTQYF. The CDR3, as DNA: TGTGCCAGCAGCTTTCCGGGGGGGCACACAGATACGCAGTATTTT.

The chain employs TRBV27 and TRBJ1-6; TRBD1 agrees at 7 bases. This CDR3 is 15 amino acids long. The germline CDR1 and CDR2 sequences are MNHEY and SMNVEV (reference sequence). V lost 4 bases, J lost 9 bases, and 9 bases stayed unmatched. The CDR3 loop is CASSWDSPIASPLHF. The CDR3 nucleotides are TGTGCCAGCAGTTGGGACAGCCCCATTGCTTCACCCCTCCACTTT.

The J gene is TRBJ2-1, the V gene TRBV6-6; 7 bases align to TRBD1. The CDR3 totals 13 residues. The J segment lost 10 bases and the V segment lost 2 bases, leaving 5 bases of the junction unmatched. Germline values: CDR1 MNHNY, CDR2 SVGAGI (reference sequence). The CDR3 reads CASSYGRTGEQFF. CDR3 DNA: TGTGCCAGCAGTTACGGGCGGACAGGAGAGCAGTTCTTC.

This rearrangement joins TRBV2 to TRBJ2-7, with 7 bases lining up with TRBD2. V gave up 8 bases and J gave up 0 bases; unmatched junction bases: 4. This CDR3 contains 13 residues. Germline V gives CDR1 SNHLY, CDR2 FYNNEI. CDR3 nucleotides: TGTGCCAGCCGAGCGGGGAGCTCCTACGAGCAGTACTTC. Its protein is CASRAGSSYEQYF.

The V and J genes are TRBV7-6 and TRBJ2-7; TRBD1 matches at 10 bases. This CDR3 spans 15 amino acids. J was trimmed by 4 bases and V by 2 bases; bases with no gene match: 5. From germline, CDR1 is SGHVS and CDR2 FNYEAQ. The DNA of the CDR3 is TGTGCCAGCAGCTTATCCGGGACAGGGGAATACGAGCAGTACTTC. Translation: CASSLSGTGEYEQYF.

The CDR3 here is CASSLDSGPGGLNTEAFF. CDR3 coding DNA: TGCGCCAGCAGCTTGGATTCTGGTCCAGGGGGGTTGAACACTGAAGCTTTCTTT. The rearrangement joins TRBV5-1 to TRBJ1-1, with 7 bases identical to TRBD1. Germline V gene data show CDR1 as SGHRS and CDR2 as YFSETQ. V shed 0 bases, J shed 0 bases, and the junction held 11 bases outside the gene matches. The CDR3 contains 18 residues.

The chain joins TRBV7-2 to TRBJ1-2; D not resolved. The germline CDR1 and CDR2 sequences are SGHTA and FQGNSA. The V gene lost 1 base and the J gene lost 4 bases, with 16 bases spanning the gap. The CDR3 totals 16 residues. In nucleotides, the CDR3 is TGTGCCAGCAGCTTAGATAAATTTGTCGGGGTCTATGGCTACACCTTC. Translation: CASSLDKFVGVYGYTF. The full variable domain, with the rest looked up from reference TRBV7-2 and TRBJ1-2, is GAGVSQSPSNKVTEKGKDVELRCDPISGHTALYWYRQSLGQGLEFLIYFQGNSAPDKSGLPSDRFSAERTGGSVSTLTIQRTQQEDSAVYLCASSLDKFVGVYGYTFGSGTRLTVV.

The gene calls are TRBV7-2 and TRBJ2-1; the D gene is possibly TRBD2 (6 bases). CDR3 length: 15 residues. Trimming removed 3 bases from V and 6 bases from J, with 15 bases in between. The germline V gene encodes CDR1 SGHTA and CDR2 FQGNSA. DNA for the CDR3: TGTGCCAGCAGCTTGTGGACGGAGGAGGGCAATGAGCAGTTCTTC. Translating it yields CASSLWTEEGNEQFF.

The rearrangement uses TRBV12-2 and TRBJ2-7; TRBD2 is taken as the D call from the table, unchecked against the DNA. TRBV12-2 has pseudogene status. There are 18 residues in the CDR3. In DNA form, the CDR3 reads TGTGCAAGTCGCTTAGATTCCCGCGGGACTAGCTCTGGGTACGAGCAGTACTTC. It translates to CASRLDSRGTSSGYEQYF.

V gene TRBV3-1 (or the pseudogene TRBV3-2) combines with J gene TRBJ1-1; D is possibly TRBD1 (6 bases). The V gene's germline CDR1 is LGHDT and CDR2 YNNKEL (reference sequence). There are 14 residues in the CDR3. Trimming took 6 bases from V and 6 from J, leaving 17 bases between them. For the CDR3, the DNA is TGTGCCAGCAGTTACCAGGGGAACGGGGCTGAAGCTTTCTTT. As protein: CASSYQGNGAEAFF.

This clone was seen only a few times. The J gene is TRBJ2-2, the V gene TRBV27; D might be TRBD2 (5 bases). V lost 6 bases and J 8 bases, leaving 13 bases between the germline ends. CDR3 size: 13 residues. Per the germline V gene, CDR1 is MNHEY and CDR2 is SMNVEV (reference sequence). This CDR3 reads CASRSGFGGELFF. The CDR3 nucleotides are TGTGCCAGCAGATCGGGGTTCGGTGGGGAGCTGTTTTTT.

The rearrangement uses TRBV4-3 and TRBJ2-1; TRBD2 agrees at 11 bases. V lost 0 bases and J lost 2; bases outside the gene matches: 6. The germline gives CDR1 LGHNA, CDR2 YSLEER. The CDR3 sequence is 18 residues long. The DNA for the CDR3 is TGCGCCAGCAGCCAAGATCCCACTAGCGGGGGTACCTACAATGAGCAGTTCTTC. Protein product: CASSQDPTSGGTYNEQFF.

This clone was counted only a few times. The chain carries TRBV3-1 (or the pseudogene TRBV3-2) and TRBJ1-1; 8 nucleotides match TRBD1. Germline V CDR1 and CDR2: LGHDT, YNNKEL (reference sequence). The V segment lost 4 bases and the J segment 4 bases; nucleotides outside the gene matches: 17. CDR3 length equals 18 residues. CDR3 amino acids: CASSPSLSHDTGGTEAFF. The CDR3, as DNA: TGTGCCAGCAGCCCCAGCTTAAGCCACGACACAGGGGGCACTGAAGCTTTCTTT.